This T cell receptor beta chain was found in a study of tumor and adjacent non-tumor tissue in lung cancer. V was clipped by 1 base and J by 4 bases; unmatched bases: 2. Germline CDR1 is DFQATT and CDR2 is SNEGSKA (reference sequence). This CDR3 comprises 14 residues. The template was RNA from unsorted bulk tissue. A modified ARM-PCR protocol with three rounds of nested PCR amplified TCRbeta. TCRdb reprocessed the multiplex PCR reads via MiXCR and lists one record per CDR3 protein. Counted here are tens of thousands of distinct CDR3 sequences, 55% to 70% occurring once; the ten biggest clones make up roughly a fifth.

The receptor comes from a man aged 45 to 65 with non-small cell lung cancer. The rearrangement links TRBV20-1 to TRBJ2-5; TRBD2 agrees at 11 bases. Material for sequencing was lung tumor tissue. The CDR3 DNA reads TGCAGTGCTAGAGGACTAGCGGGACCAGAGACCCAGTACTTC. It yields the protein CSARGLAGPETQYF.